This TCR beta chain came from a study of a mutant IDH1 vaccine in newly diagnosed glioma. Study-level information: Among treated patients, about 60% were male and about 40% female, and mean age was about 39 years. In the visit schedule, V12 fell in week 35, while V13 fell in week 47. Standard pretreatment was either radiotherapy, temozolomide, or, for most, radiochemotherapy with temozolomide.

Time point denoted: week 47, end of study. All doses held 300 ug of mutant IDH1 20-mer peptide, with topical imiquimod. V gave up 1 base and J gave up 2 bases; unmatched junction bases: 8. The CDR3 extends over 17 amino acids. Worth noting for this clone: Antigen unknown.

The repertoire was sequenced with immunoSEQ multiplex PCR; TCRdb's copy has only in-frame clones and lacks some. This sample carries about 36,000 clones, 75% of them seen once, and the ten largest clones take more than 7%. This clonotype originated in a man in his forties with glioma. The chain joins TRBV5-3 to TRBJ2-3; TRBD1 matches 9 bases. TRBV5-3 counts as an open reading frame of uncertain function. Here the sequenced sample was PBMCs, taken from a glioma patient whose treatment included an IDH1 peptide vaccine. The DNA of the CDR3 is TGTGCCAGAAGCTTGAGGACAGGGGTCAATAACACAGATACGCAGTATTTT. This sequence encodes CARSLRTGVNNTDTQYF.